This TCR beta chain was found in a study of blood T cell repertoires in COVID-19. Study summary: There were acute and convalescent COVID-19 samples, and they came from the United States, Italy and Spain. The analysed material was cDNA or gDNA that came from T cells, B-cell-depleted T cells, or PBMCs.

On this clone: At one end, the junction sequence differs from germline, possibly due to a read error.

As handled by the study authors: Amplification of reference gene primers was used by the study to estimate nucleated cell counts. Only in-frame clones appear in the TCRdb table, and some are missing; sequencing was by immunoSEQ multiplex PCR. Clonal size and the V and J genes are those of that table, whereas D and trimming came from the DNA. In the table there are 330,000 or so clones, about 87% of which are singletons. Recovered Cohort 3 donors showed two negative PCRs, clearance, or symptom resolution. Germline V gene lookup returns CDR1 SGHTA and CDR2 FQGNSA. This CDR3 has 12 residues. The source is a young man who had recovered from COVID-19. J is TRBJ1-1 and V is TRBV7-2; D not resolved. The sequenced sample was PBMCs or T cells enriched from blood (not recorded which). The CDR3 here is CASSLMSPEEIF. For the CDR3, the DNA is TGTGCCAGCAGCTTAATGTCCCCTGAGGAAATCTTT. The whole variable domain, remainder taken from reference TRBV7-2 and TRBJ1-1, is GAGVSQSPSNKVTEKGKDVELRCDPISGHTALYWYRQSLGQGLEFLIYFQGNSAPDKSGLPSDRFSAERTGGSVSTLTIQRTQQEDSAVYLCASSLMSPEEIFGQGTRLTVV.